These 11 T cell receptor beta chains originate from one sample sequenced in a study of OX40 agonist ivuxolimab in advanced cancers. The receptor library was made with the immunoSEQ multiplex PCR assay. The immuneACCESS repertoire file appears here via TCRdb, limited to in-frame rearrangements. These files lack a portion of the clones; in checked studies, under half of the deficit traces to unresolved V genes, and the cause of the others is not known. Recorded for this sample are roughly 43,000 clones; approximately 83% of them occurred a single time. The ten largest clones represent under 40% of the sample. The sequenced sample was CD4+ or CD8+ T cells sorted from blood, obtained in a trial of the OX40 agonist ivuxolimab. Every receptor here comes from an adult with an advanced solid tumor such as melanoma, head and neck, liver or kidney cancer.

On this clone: The junction departs from germline at one end; a sequencing error may be responsible. The V and J genes are TRBV13 and TRBJ2-1; D gene ambiguous. CDR1 PRHDT and CDR2 FYEKMQ come from the germline V gene (reference sequence). The CDR3 runs 12 residues. CDR3 in amino acids: CASSEGLDEQFF. Written as DNA, the CDR3 is TGCGCCAGCAGCGAAGGGTTGGATGAGCAGTTCTTC.

This CDR3 is CASSYSGTNTGELFF. As DNA, the CDR3 is TGTGCCAGCAGCTACAGCGGGACAAACACCGGGGAGCTGTTTTTT. The V gene is TRBV11-2, the J gene TRBJ2-2, with a tentative D call TRBD2 (7 bases). Germline CDR1 and CDR2: SGHAT and FQNNGV. This CDR3 contains 15 residues. Deletions cut 4 bases from V and 2 bases from J, with 11 bases between.

In the case of this clone: A junction end diverges from the germline sequence, so it may reflect a read error. The chain uses TRBV6-4 and TRBJ1-5; the D is unclear. Per germline, CDR1 MRHNA and CDR2 SNTAGT. This CDR3 region has 14 residues. DNA for the CDR3: TGTGCCAGCAGTTACTCTTTGGCCACTGAGTCCCAGCATTTT. Amino acids: CASSYSLATESQHF.

This clone was recorded a few times. J is TRBJ2-4 and V is TRBV5-4; D is uncertain. This CDR3 has 14 residues. V shed 0 bases and J shed 6 bases, with 10 bases lying between them. Germline lookup yields CDR1 SGHNT and CDR2 YYREEE (reference sequence). CDR3 coding DNA: TGTGCCAGCAGCTTGGATCCGGGTCGAAACATTCAGTACTTC. Residues: CASSLDPGRNIQYF.

The J gene is TRBJ1-5, the V gene TRBV7-6, with 7 positions matching TRBD1. Germline values: CDR1 SGHVS, CDR2 FNYEAQ. The V and J ends lost 2 bases and 0 bases, in that order; junction bases with no gene match: 7. The CDR3 spans 17 residues. CDR3 DNA: TGTGCCAGCAGCTTAACGGGGGCAGGGGGTAGCAATCAGCCCCAGCATTTT. The encoded protein is CASSLTGAGGSNQPQHF.

The rearrangement links TRBV11-3 to TRBJ1-5; the match to TRBD1 covers 7 bases. This CDR3 is built from 13 residues. Germline CDR1 reads SGHNT; CDR2 reads YENEEA. With V trimmed by 7 bases and J by 2 bases, 2 bases remained unmatched. CDR3 residues: CASTQGGNQPQHF. CDR3 bases: TGTGCCAGCACCCAGGGGGGCAATCAGCCCCAGCATTTT.

The count of this clone is one. The chain couples TRBV5-8 to TRBJ1-1; maybe TRBD1 (5 bases). The CDR3 spans 14 residues. V lost 7 bases and J lost 1, with 14 bases in between. CDR1 and CDR2 from the germline V gene are SGHTS and YDEGEE. CDR3 region: CASRPGRWNTEAFF. CDR3 coding DNA: TGTGCCAGCCGCCCGGGACGGTGGAACACTGAAGCTTTCTTT.

This clone was seen just once. This chain links TRBV5-5 with TRBJ1-6, with 7 bases that match TRBD1. Trimming removed 2 bases from V and 5 bases from J; junction bases left unmatched: 10. Germline V gene lookup returns CDR1 SGHKS and CDR2 YYEKEE (reference sequence). This CDR3 contains 17 residues. The CDR3: CASSLRITGQNNSPLHF. In nucleotides, the CDR3 is TGTGCCAGCAGCTTACGAATAACGGGACAGAATAATTCACCCCTCCACTTT.

This clone was recorded once. The CDR3 DNA sequence: TGTGCCAGCAGCTTAAAAGGGGACCAGCCCCAGCATTTT. It is translated as CASSLKGDQPQHF. This chain uses TRBV7-8 with TRBJ1-5; D may be TRBD1 (5 bases). Per the germline V gene, CDR1 is SGHVS and CDR2 is FQNEAQ. The length of the CDR3 is 13 residues. With 2 bases removed from V and 7 bases from J, the gap between germline ends came to 9 bases. Variable domain in full (rest from reference TRBV7-8 and TRBJ1-5): GAGVSQSPRYKVAKRGQDVALRCDPISGHVSLFWYQQALGQGPEFLTYFQNEAQLDKSGLPSDRFFAERPEGSVSTLKIQRTQQEDSAVYLCASSLKGDQPQHFGDGTRLSIL.

The J gene is TRBJ1-2, the V gene TRBV2; 8 bases map to TRBD1. With V trimmed by 4 bases and J by 2 bases, 0 bases remained unmatched. Germline values: CDR1 SNHLY, CDR2 FYNNEI. This CDR3 region has 13 residues. The CDR3 DNA sequence: TGTGCCAGCAGTGGACAGGGGAACTATGGCTACACCTTC. Amino acids: CASSGQGNYGYTF.

The chain couples TRBV5-1 to TRBJ2-2; weak D call: TRBD2 (5 bases). Germline V gene sequence: CDR1 SGHRS, CDR2 YFSETQ. V was cut by 0 bases and J by 0 bases, with 9 bases left in between. The CDR3 loop spans 16 amino acids. The DNA of the CDR3 is TGCGCCAGCAGCTTGGCCGCGAGGGCGAACACCGGGGAGCTGTTTTTT. Protein: CASSLAARANTGELFF.